The 29 T cell receptor beta chains presented below share a single source sample, sequenced in a study of shared clonotypes between healthy human individuals. Profiled with immunoSEQ multiplex PCR; TCRdb holds only in-frame clones, not every one. The table lists over a million clones, around 98.5% of them singletons. Sequencing was done on a sample of naive CD4+ T cells sorted from blood. The subset is: CD45RA+ positively selected. The receptors here all came from a man in his thirties or forties in good health.

The V and J genes are TRBV6-6 and TRBJ1-5; D is unclear. CDR1 is MNHNY and CDR2 is SVGAGI in the germline V gene (reference sequence). The CDR3 is 13 amino acids. V dropped 6 bases and J dropped 6 bases, with 12 bases sitting between them. In nucleotides, the CDR3 is TGTGCCAGCAGCTCGCGGTCTGCTCAGCCCCAGCATTTT. This translates into CASSSRSAQPQHF.

This clone was found once. The rearrangement joins TRBV27 to TRBJ2-7; maybe TRBD2 (5 bases). V was cut by 5 bases and J by 3 bases, with 11 bases left in between. CDR1 MNHEY and CDR2 SMNVEV come from the germline V gene (reference sequence). CDR3 length: 13 residues. The CDR3 DNA reads as TGTGCCAGCAGTCCCTCGGGATTCTACGAGCAGTACTTC. This gives the protein CASSPSGFYEQYF.

The rearrangement uses TRBV6-5 and TRBJ2-7; TRBD2 might be the D (5 bases). Trimming cost V 9 bases and J 0 bases, with 18 bases left between them. The germline gives CDR1 MNHEY, CDR2 SVGAGI. The CDR3 has 15 amino acids. CDR3 nucleotides: TGTGCCAGTCGGACTGCCAGCTTTCTCTCCTACGAGCAGTACTTC. Encoded protein: CASRTASFLSYEQYF.

The V call is TRBV7-8, the J call TRBJ2-7, with 10 positions matching TRBD2. The CDR3 runs 16 residues. The germline gives CDR1 SGHVS, CDR2 FQNEAQ. With 1 base clipped from V and 2 bases from J, the junction kept 5 bases outside the gene matches. The CDR3 here is CASSLGLAGGTYEQYF. CDR3 in DNA: TGTGCCAGCAGCTTAGGATTAGCGGGAGGTACCTACGAGCAGTACTTC.

The J gene is TRBJ2-2, the V gene TRBV5-1; TRBD1 matches 9 bases. The CDR3 is 18 amino acids. V was clipped by 4 bases and J by 1 base; unmatched bases: 11. The germline V gene has CDR1 SGHRS and CDR2 YFSETQ. This CDR3 reads CASSPVRPGQGNTGELFF. The DNA for the CDR3 is TGCGCCAGCAGCCCGGTACGACCGGGACAGGGGAACACCGGGGAGCTGTTTTTT.

The gene calls are TRBV7-6 and TRBJ2-7, with D perhaps matching TRBD2 (6 bases). Trimming stripped 5 bases from V and 3 bases from J, with 17 bases between. CDR1 is SGHVS, CDR2 FNYEAQ, per germline. CDR3 length equals 15 residues. The CDR3 reads CASSPSGGQGYEQYF. In DNA, the CDR3 is TGTGCCAGCAGCCCCTCAGGAGGGCAGGGCTACGAGCAGTACTTC.

This clone was counted once. The rearrangement links TRBV7-9 to TRBJ2-7, with D possibly TRBD1 on 7 matching bases. The CDR3 spans 15 residues. Germline V gives CDR1 SEHNR, CDR2 FQNEAQ (reference sequence). Trimming removed 2 bases from V and 1 base from J, with 12 bases in between. CDR3 in amino acids: CASSLFSGGSYEQYF. CDR3 DNA: TGTGCCAGCAGCTTATTTTCAGGGGGGTCCTACGAGCAGTACTTC.

This clone is a singleton in its sample. This chain links TRBV6-1 with TRBJ2-5; a weak D match, TRBD2 (6 bases). Germline CDR1 MNHNS, CDR2 SASEGT. V gave up 4 bases and J gave up 5 bases, with 11 bases separating them. CDR3 size: 13 residues. CDR3 sequence reads: CASSAGTWETQYF. Here the CDR3 DNA reads TGTGCCAGCAGTGCCGGGACTTGGGAGACCCAGTACTTC.

Note on this clone: Other DNA sequences in this specimen translate into the identical CDR3. The chain has TRBV6-5 and TRBJ1-1, with no clear D. Germline loops: CDR1 MNHEY, CDR2 SVGAGI. The CDR3 runs 13 residues. With 3 bases removed from V and 3 bases from J, the gap between germline ends came to 8 bases. The CDR3 nucleotides read TGTGCCAGCAGTTATTCGGGATACACTGAAGCTTTCTTT. Translated: CASSYSGYTEAFF.

This clone has a single count. The DNA for the CDR3 is TGCGCCAGCAGTGAGAGGGGGGGGACAGGGAACACTGAAGCTTTCTTT. Its translation is CASSERGGTGNTEAFF. This sequence joins TRBV10-2 and TRBJ1-1, with TRBD1 matching 8 bases. V shed 2 bases and J 1 base; nucleotides not matched to a gene: 6. CDR3 size: 16 residues. The germline V gene encodes CDR1 WSHSY and CDR2 SAAADI.

The chain has TRBV29-1 and TRBJ2-3, with D possibly being TRBD2 (5 bases). Germline-derived CDR1 and CDR2 are SQVTM and ANQGSEA. V was shortened by 4 bases and J by 3 bases, with 11 bases between the two germline ends. There are 13 residues in the CDR3. CDR3 in DNA: TGCAGCGTTGGAACTAGAGGTACAGATACGCAGTATTTT. Protein: CSVGTRGTDTQYF.

The genes are TRBV5-4 and TRBJ2-5; D is unclear. The CDR3 totals 13 residues. V shed 1 base and J shed 4 bases, with 8 bases lying between them. Per germline, CDR1 SGHNT and CDR2 YYREEE (reference sequence). DNA of the CDR3: TGTGCCAGCAGCTTGTCCCCTGGAGAGACCCAGTACTTC. Protein: CASSLSPGETQYF.

With respect to this clone: At the DNA level, this CDR3 is encoded by other sequences in the same sample as well. The chain recombines TRBV4-3 with TRBJ2-3; 8 bases fit TRBD2. The V gene end was trimmed by 3 bases and the J gene end by 6 bases; junction bases not matched to a gene: 5. This CDR3 contains 14 residues. The germline gives CDR1 LGHNA, CDR2 YSLEER. The CDR3 nucleotides read TGCGCCAGCAGCCAGGATATAGCGGGGGATACGCAGTATTTT. Translated, it gives CASSQDIAGDTQYF.

This rearrangement joins TRBV2 to TRBJ1-1, with D unclear. Germline CDR1 and CDR2: SNHLY and FYNNEI. This CDR3 spans 13 amino acids. V gave up 6 bases and J gave up 4 bases, with 12 bases separating them. The CDR3 bases are TGTGCCAGCAGCCTGGGTCAGAGCACTGAAGCTTTCTTT. This gives the protein CASSLGQSTEAFF. Full variable domain (outside the CDR3, taken from reference TRBV2 and TRBJ1-1): EPEVTQTPSHQVTQMGQEVILRCVPISNHLYFYWYRQILGQKVEFLVSFYNNEISEKSEIFDDQFSVERPDGSNFTLKIRSTKLEDSAMYFCASSLGQSTEAFFGQGTRLTVV.

The V call is TRBV28, the J call TRBJ2-5; 14 bases map to TRBD2. V lost 6 bases to trimming and J lost 2 bases; unmatched junction nucleotides: 8. From germline, CDR1 is MDHEN and CDR2 SYDVKM. The CDR3 spans 17 residues. The CDR3 here is CASSPGTSGREQETQYF. As DNA, the CDR3 is TGTGCCAGCAGCCCAGGGACTAGCGGGAGAGAGCAAGAGACCCAGTACTTC.

This clone has only one observation. The genes are TRBV6-4 and TRBJ1-3; D is perhaps TRBD1 (5 bases). This CDR3 contains 14 residues. V was clipped by 2 bases and J by 4 bases, with 9 bases between them. Looked up from germline, CDR1 is MRHNA and CDR2 is SNTAGT. Written as DNA, the CDR3 is TGTGCCAGCAGTGACAGACAGTCAGGAAACACCATATATTTT. Protein sequence: CASSDRQSGNTIYF.

V gene TRBV21-1 combines with J gene TRBJ1-5; TRBD1 was called by the table and not checked on the DNA. TRBV21-1 is shown as a pseudogene. CDR3 size: 15 residues. CDR3 sequence: CASSKPKDRVQPQHF. DNA of the CDR3: TGTGCCAGCAGCAAACCGAAGGACAGGGTCCAGCCCCAGCATTTT.

The chain combines TRBV11-2 with TRBJ2-1; TRBD1 matches at 9 bases. Germline V gives CDR1 SGHAT, CDR2 FQNNGV. This CDR3 spans 18 amino acids. Trimming removed 2 bases from V and 6 bases from J; junction bases left unmatched: 14. CDR3 sequence reads: CASSLSLRLGTGSNEQFF. The CDR3 nucleotides read TGTGCCAGCAGCTTATCGTTGAGGCTGGGGACAGGGTCCAATGAGCAGTTCTTC.

About this clone: Other DNA sequences of this sample code for an identical CDR3. The gene calls are TRBV6-5 and TRBJ2-7, with a possible D match to TRBD2 (6 bases). The CDR3 consists of 14 residues. V lost 6 bases and J 1 base, leaving 13 bases between the germline ends. Looked up from germline, CDR1 is MNHEY and CDR2 is SVGAGI. The CDR3 loop reads CASRPDGGSYEQYF. The CDR3, as DNA: TGTGCCAGCAGGCCGGACGGGGGATCCTACGAGCAGTACTTC.

This chain uses TRBV7-8 with TRBJ2-1; TRBD2 is a possible D gene (6 bases). V was pared by 7 bases and J by 4 bases, with 17 bases between. This CDR3 region has 15 residues. CDR1 and CDR2 (germline): SGHVS, FQNEAQ. The CDR3 region has the DNA TGTGCCAGCACCACCGGGTCCGGGGGTTACAATGAGCAGTTCTTC. Protein: CASTTGSGGYNEQFF.

V gene TRBV4-2 combines with J gene TRBJ2-2, with 8 bases lining up with TRBD2. The CDR3 has 18 residues. J lost 7 bases, V lost 0 bases, and 13 bases had no gene match. Germline V lookup: CDR1 LGHNA, CDR2 YNFKEQ. In DNA, the CDR3 is TGTGCCAGCAGCCAAGAAGTCCCGGGGGGACTAGGTCACGGGGAGCTGTTTTTT. This encodes CASSQEVPGGLGHGELFF.

For this clone: At one end the junction does not follow the germline gene, possibly because of a read error. The chain has TRBV18 and TRBJ2-7; TRBD2 might be the D (5 bases). The CDR3 covers 16 residues. From germline, CDR1 is KGHSH and CDR2 LQKENI. This CDR3 is CASSPLGDSVDLEQYF. Written as DNA, the CDR3 is TGTGCCAGCTCCCCACTAGGCGACTCGGTGGATCTGGAGCAGTACTTC.

Worth noting for this clone: One end of the junction fails to match germline, which may point to a read error. This rearrangement joins TRBV28 to TRBJ1-4, with 7 bases matching TRBD1. CDR3 length: 14 residues. The germline CDR1 and CDR2 sequences are MDHEN and SYDVKM. In DNA, the CDR3 is TGTGCCAGCATTTTACAGGGGTTCGAAGAAAAACTGTTTTTT. Translation: CASILQGFEEKLFF.

V gene TRBV30 combines with J gene TRBJ1-2; possible D gene TRBD1, 5 bases. V lost 4 bases and J lost 0, with 12 bases in between. The length of the CDR3 is 14 residues. Per the germline V gene, CDR1 is GTSNPN and CDR2 is SVGIG (reference sequence). This CDR3 is CAWKWGRANYGYTF. The CDR3 DNA reads as TGTGCCTGGAAATGGGGCAGAGCTAACTATGGCTACACCTTC.

This clone was detected only once. The chain couples TRBV11-2 to TRBJ2-3; 8 nucleotides align to TRBD2. Losses at the gene ends were 8 bases for V and 3 bases for J; bases not matched to a gene: 13. CDR3 length equals 16 residues. CDR1 and CDR2 (germline): SGHAT, FQNNGV. The CDR3 is CASSGNLGGRTDTQYF. Written as DNA, the CDR3 is TGTGCCAGCTCAGGGAATTTGGGCGGGAGGACAGATACGCAGTATTTT.

The chain combines TRBV2 with TRBJ2-5; a weak D match, TRBD2 (6 bases). This CDR3 is built from 18 residues. The germline V and J ends were trimmed by 6 bases and 5 bases, with 28 bases remaining between them. Germline assignment: CDR1 SNHLY and CDR2 FYNNEI. The CDR3 nucleotides are TGTGCCAGCAGACCCGTGACGGGTGGGGGGAGGATAAGGGAGACCCAGTACTTC. Translated: CASRPVTGGGRIRETQYF.

This sequence joins TRBV23-1 and TRBJ2-4; 9 bases match TRBD1. Being an ORF, TRBV23-1 has a function that is uncertain. V lost 6 bases, J lost 0 bases, and 9 bases stayed unmatched. The CDR3 length is 17 residues. The CDR3, as DNA: TGCGCCAGCAGAACAGGGGGCACGCTCGAAGCCAAAAACATTCAGTACTTC. This encodes CASRTGGTLEAKNIQYF.

V usage is TRBV2 and J usage is TRBJ2-1; D ambiguous. The CDR3 contains 11 residues. V gave up 0 bases and J gave up 15 bases, with 9 bases separating them. The germline gives CDR1 SNHLY, CDR2 FYNNEI. DNA for the CDR3: TGTGCCAGCAGTGAAGCACAAAGAGGGTTCTTC. It is translated as CASSEAQRGFF.

This chain connects TRBV7-2 to TRBJ2-7; a possible D gene is TRBD2 (6 bases). Germline V CDR1 and CDR2: SGHTA, FQGNSA. Trimming stripped 5 bases from V and 3 bases from J, with 8 bases between. The CDR3 loop spans 12 amino acids. The CDR3, as DNA: TGTGCCAGCAGCGGTAGCGGCTACGAGCAGTACTTC. This gives the protein CASSGSGYEQYF.